The 27 T cell receptor beta chains listed next were all sequenced from one sample in a study of shared T cell receptors in the human thymus. Sequencing was performed with immunoSEQ multiplex PCR; in TCRdb, only in-frame clones are kept and a portion is missing. Here the sample spans approximately 760,000 clones, approximately 85% being singletons. Separately, the same data were catalogued under a study of human thymus T cells.

Specimen: thymocytes. The receptors stem from a girl under three years old with a congenital heart defect.

The chain recombines TRBV18 with TRBJ2-3; weak D call: TRBD1 (6 bases). This CDR3 has 21 residues. Trimming removed 2 bases at V and 2 bases at J, with 29 bases between. CDR1 and CDR2 (germline): KGHSH, LQKENI. In DNA, the CDR3 is TGTGCCAGCTCACCAAGGCGAGTGACAGGACATTTTCCCGTCCTCACAGATACGCAGTATTTT. Translating gives CASSPRRVTGHFPVLTDTQYF.

This rearrangement joins TRBV6-1 to TRBJ1-1, with 8 bases lining up with TRBD1. The CDR3 length is 16 residues. The germline V gene encodes CDR1 MNHNS and CDR2 SASEGT. With 2 bases clipped from V and 2 bases from J, the junction kept 7 bases outside the gene matches. The CDR3: CASSETPTGGNTEAFF. In DNA form, the CDR3 reads TGTGCCAGCAGTGAAACCCCCACAGGGGGTAACACTGAAGCTTTCTTT.

The rearrangement links TRBV18 to TRBJ2-6; no reliable D call. Trimming shortened V by 3 bases and J by 0 bases, and 9 bases separated the two germline ends. This CDR3 region has 16 residues. Germline CDR1 reads KGHSH; CDR2 reads LQKENI. The CDR3, as DNA: TGTGCCAGCTCACCCCTCGTTTACTCTGGGGCCAACGTCCTGACTTTC. This translates into CASSPLVYSGANVLTF.

This clone was counted once. This chain links TRBV15 with TRBJ1-2; 7 nucleotides agree with TRBD1. In germline, CDR1 is LNHNV, CDR2 YYDKDF (reference sequence). CDR3 size: 16 residues. With 1 base clipped from V and 3 bases from J, the junction kept 8 bases outside the gene matches. The CDR3 is CATSRGQGVGHYGYTF. As DNA, the CDR3 is TGTGCCACCAGCAGAGGGCAGGGGGTGGGGCACTATGGCTACACCTTC.

CDR3 loop: CASSFQQGAANEKLFF. CDR3 coding DNA: TGTGCCAGCAGTTTCCAACAGGGAGCGGCTAATGAAAAACTGTTTTTT. The V call is TRBV27, the J call TRBJ1-4; a weak D match, TRBD1 (6 bases). This CDR3 comprises 16 residues. Trimming pared 3 bases from V and 3 bases from J, leaving 14 bases between. CDR1 is MNHEY, CDR2 SMNVEV, per germline (reference sequence). Full variable domain (remainder filled in from reference TRBV27 and TRBJ1-4): EAQVTQNPRYLITVTGKKLTVTCSQNMNHEYMSWYRQDPGLGLRQIYYSMNVEVTDKGDVPEGYKVSRKEKRNFPLILESPSPNQTSLYFCASSFQQGAANEKLFFGSGTQLSVL.

Here the CDR3 DNA reads TGTGCCAGCAGCCATGGGTCAGGACGGGGAACAGATACGCAGTATTTT. Translation gives CASSHGSGRGTDTQYF. The V and J genes are TRBV7-2 and TRBJ2-3, with a possible D match to TRBD2 (5 bases). V dropped 5 bases and J dropped 3 bases, with 18 bases sitting between them. The CDR3 runs 16 residues. Germline V gene lookup returns CDR1 SGHTA and CDR2 FQGNSA.

Only one count was recorded for this clone. J is TRBJ2-1 and V is TRBV7-4; D is possibly TRBD2 (5 bases). CDR1 and CDR2 from the germline V gene are SGHVT and SQSDAQ. The CDR3 is 15 residues long. Deletions cut 5 bases from V and 5 bases from J, with 16 bases between. The CDR3: CASSPPGRFNNEQFF. The CDR3 DNA sequence: TGTGCCAGCAGCCCCCCTGGGAGATTTAACAATGAGCAGTTCTTC.

The V and J genes are TRBV14 and TRBJ1-3; 7 bases match TRBD1. The CDR3 runs 14 residues. V lost 0 bases, J lost 7 bases, and 3 bases stayed unmatched. The germline V gene encodes CDR1 SGHDN and CDR2 FVKESK. DNA of the CDR3: TGTGCCAGCAGCCAAGAAGCAGGGGGGAACACCATATATTTT. Translation: CASSQEAGGNTIYF.

In nucleotides, the CDR3 is TGTGCCAGCAGTTTCTTTTCGGGGGAACTGTTTTTT. It yields the protein CASSFFSGELFF. The chain combines TRBV27 with TRBJ1-4, with D tentatively TRBD1 (5 bases). Germline values: CDR1 MNHEY, CDR2 SMNVEV (reference sequence). This CDR3 has 12 amino acids. Trimming left V 3 bases short and J 12 bases short, with 11 bases between.

The V and J genes are TRBV4-1 and TRBJ1-3; 8 bases line up with TRBD1. This CDR3 contains 15 residues. V trimming: 4 bases; J trimming: 6 bases; junction bases outside the gene matches: 8. The germline gives CDR1 MGHRA, CDR2 YSYEKL. CDR3 residues: CASSPQGAGVNTIYF. DNA for the CDR3: TGCGCCAGCAGCCCCCAGGGGGCAGGGGTAAACACCATATATTTT.

The J gene is TRBJ1-2, the V gene TRBV10-3; TRBD1 aligns across 7 bases. The CDR3 extends over 16 amino acids. The ends lost 6 bases at V and 2 bases at J; junction bases unmatched: 12. The germline CDR1 and CDR2 sequences are ENHRY and SYGVKD. CDR3 region: CAIRGDRRVPNYGYTF. CDR3 DNA sequence: TGTGCCATCAGGGGGGACAGAAGGGTCCCCAACTATGGCTACACCTTC.

The chain has TRBV2 and TRBJ2-5; a weak D match, TRBD1 (5 bases). Looked up from germline, CDR1 is SNHLY and CDR2 is FYNNEI. The CDR3 covers 16 residues. V gave up 5 bases and J gave up 1 base, with 17 bases separating them. The CDR3 DNA sequence: TGTGCCAGCAGTCCAACTTACCACGACAGCCAAGAGACCCAGTACTTC. Amino acid sequence: CASSPTYHDSQETQYF.

The V call is TRBV5-5, the J call TRBJ1-5; TRBD1 is a possible D gene (6 bases). The germline V gene has CDR1 SGHKS and CDR2 YYEKEE (reference sequence). The CDR3 is made up of 14 amino acids. Trimming cost V 3 bases and J 0 bases, with 7 bases left between them. The DNA for the CDR3 is TGTGCCAGCAGCTCGGACAGTAGCAATCAGCCCCAGCATTTT. Its translation is CASSSDSSNQPQHF.

This chain joins TRBV4-1 and TRBJ1-1; weak D call: TRBD1 (5 bases). Germline assignment: CDR1 MGHRA and CDR2 YSYEKL. CDR3 length equals 16 residues. The V and J ends lost 3 bases and 0 bases respectively, with 14 bases between them. The CDR3 here is CASSHVFGGMNTEAFF. As DNA, the CDR3 is TGCGCCAGCAGCCATGTTTTTGGGGGGATGAACACTGAAGCTTTCTTT.

This clone came up a few times. The chain couples TRBV7-8 to TRBJ1-2; D perhaps matches TRBD1 (6 bases). Germline values: CDR1 SGHVS, CDR2 FQNEAQ. The CDR3 extends over 12 amino acids. Trimming cost V 5 bases and J 8 bases, with 12 bases left between them. This CDR3 is CASSPTQGGYTF. The CDR3 DNA reads as TGTGCCAGCAGCCCGACCCAGGGGGGCTACACCTTC.

This clone was recorded only once. This sequence joins TRBV6-1 and TRBJ2-1; D ambiguous. There are 13 residues in the CDR3. Trimming left V 1 base short and J 9 bases short, with 10 bases between. CDR1 MNHNS and CDR2 SASEGT come from the germline V gene. Here the CDR3 reads CASSEGAQSEQFF. CDR3 nucleotides: TGTGCCAGCAGTGAAGGGGCACAGAGTGAGCAGTTCTTC.

J is TRBJ2-7 and V is TRBV5-1; 13 bases are shared with TRBD2. The CDR3 covers 18 residues. V shed 4 bases and J 2 bases; nucleotides not matched to a gene: 12. Germline assignment: CDR1 SGHRS and CDR2 YFSETQ. The CDR3 bases are TGCGCCAGCAGCACCCGGTGGACTAGCGGGGGCCGTGCCTACGAGCAGTACTTC. This encodes CASSTRWTSGGRAYEQYF.

The J gene is TRBJ1-6, the V gene TRBV9; D might be TRBD1 (5 bases). This CDR3 comprises 14 residues. The germline CDR1 and CDR2 sequences are SGDLS and YYNGEE. Trimming removed 4 bases at V and 7 bases at J, with 12 bases between. In DNA form, the CDR3 reads TGTGCCAGCAGCCCCAGGGAAGTCAATTCACCCCTCCACTTT. Translated, it gives CASSPREVNSPLHF.

The DNA for the CDR3 is TGTGCCAGCTCACCCTACCACAATTTTGGAGGGTGGTCTCGAACAGATACGCAGTATTTT. Its translation: CASSPYHNFGGWSRTDTQYF. J is TRBJ2-3 and V is TRBV18; maybe TRBD2 (6 bases). With 3 bases removed from V and 3 bases from J, the gap between germline ends came to 28 bases. This CDR3 has 20 residues. Germline values: CDR1 KGHSH, CDR2 LQKENI.

A note on this clone: A read error may account for a junction end that differs from germline. This chain connects TRBV5-1 to TRBJ2-3, with 14 positions matching TRBD2. The CDR3 consists of 16 residues. Germline assignment: CDR1 SGHRS and CDR2 YFSETQ. The CDR3 loop reads CASSAGLAGDVDTQYF. CDR3 nucleotide sequence: TGCGCCAGCAGCGCGGGACTAGCGGGGGATGTAGATACACAGTATTTT.

This clone was picked up one time. The chain combines TRBV9 with TRBJ2-1; 8 nucleotides agree with TRBD2. The CDR3 is 16 amino acids. V was pared by 4 bases and J by 5 bases, with 11 bases of the junction left unmatched. Germline V gene sequence: CDR1 SGDLS, CDR2 YYNGEE. The CDR3 reads CASSSTTSGRHNEQFF. The DNA of the CDR3 is TGTGCCAGCAGCAGTACTACTAGCGGCCGGCACAATGAGCAGTTCTTC.

The V call is TRBV9, the J call TRBJ2-1; D not resolved. CDR3 length equals 15 residues. The V end lost 3 bases, the J end lost 5 bases, and 15 bases lay between the germline ends. Germline loops: CDR1 SGDLS, CDR2 YYNGEE. CDR3 in amino acids: CASSALPGSDNEQFF. The CDR3 coding sequence is TGTGCCAGCAGCGCCCTACCGGGTTCCGACAATGAGCAGTTCTTC.

This sequence joins TRBV6-5 and TRBJ1-2; perhaps TRBD1 as D (6 bases). Germline CDR1 reads MNHEY; CDR2 reads SVGAGI. V was shortened by 2 bases and J by 0 bases, with 13 bases between the two germline ends. The CDR3 length is 16 residues. The CDR3 DNA is TGTGCCAGCAGTTACGCCCGAGACAGGCCTAACTATGGCTACACCTTC. Translating it yields CASSYARDRPNYGYTF.

The chain recombines TRBV9 with TRBJ1-3; no clear D gene. The CDR3 is 17 amino acids. Germline V gives CDR1 SGDLS, CDR2 YYNGEE. V lost 3 bases, J lost 2 bases, and 18 bases lay in between. Here the CDR3 DNA reads TGTGCCAGCAGCGCCACTTCTTGGTCTGCCCCTGGAAACACCATATATTTT. Protein: CASSATSWSAPGNTIYF.

The chain uses TRBV27 and TRBJ1-2; a possible D gene is TRBD1 (6 bases). The CDR3 has 14 residues. Deletions cut 4 bases from V and 7 bases from J, with 16 bases between. Germline CDR1 is MNHEY and CDR2 is SMNVEV (reference sequence). The CDR3 nucleotides are TGTGCCAGCAGTTCTAGGGGGGGACCGGGTGGCTACACCTTC. It translates to CASSSRGGPGGYTF.

The chain joins TRBV19 to TRBJ1-2, with 7 bases identical to TRBD1. In germline, CDR1 is LNHDA, CDR2 SQIVND (reference sequence). The CDR3 has 16 amino acids. With V trimmed by 3 bases and J by 8 bases, 15 bases remained unmatched. CDR3 residues: CASSIRISDRDRGYTF. For the CDR3, the DNA is TGTGCCAGTAGTATCCGTATAAGCGACAGGGATCGAGGCTACACCTTC.

The V call is TRBV4-3, the J call TRBJ1-2, with 11 bases aligning to TRBD1. The CDR3 runs 16 residues. From germline, CDR1 is LGHNA and CDR2 YSLEER. The trim removed 4 bases at V and 1 base at J, leaving 5 bases unmatched. CDR3 nucleotide sequence: TGCGCCAGCAGCCGGGACAGGGGGTCGGGTAACTATGGCTACACCTTC. This gives the protein CASSRDRGSGNYGYTF.